Following are 2 T cell receptor beta chains from one sample sequenced in a study of cytomegalovirus exposure and HLA in healthy donors. In the PCR, 60 Vbeta and 13 Jbeta primers were used. This table comes from immunoSEQ multiplex PCR, and its TCRdb copy is limited to in-frame clones, with some not included. The repertoire includes around 120,000 clones, around three quarters of them detected once, and approximately 3% sits in the top ten. Sequenced input: PBMCs. The origin of the receptors is a woman in her forties in good health and CMV-seronegative.

This clone was observed a handful of times. The chain carries TRBV29-1 and TRBJ1-4; no clear D. CDR1 is SQVTM, CDR2 ANQGSEA, per germline. CDR3 size: 14 residues. V dropped 7 bases and J dropped 4 bases, with 16 bases sitting between them. The CDR3 loop is CSATGGVSNEKLFF. The CDR3 region has the DNA TGCAGCGCTACTGGCGGGGTTAGTAATGAAAAACTGTTTTTT.

The chain links TRBV27 to TRBJ2-5, with TRBD2 identical over 8 bases. Gene TRBJ2-7 matches the end of the DNA better, so the J call may be wrong. The CDR3 loop spans 13 amino acids. Germline CDR1 MNHEY, CDR2 SMNVEV (reference sequence). The CDR3 DNA follows: TGTGCCAGCAGGGGACTAGTAACCCACGAGCAGTACTTC. It codes for CASRGLVTHEQYF.